A single sample gave rise to the 24 T cell receptor beta chains below, sequenced in a study of T cell responses to AZD1222 COVID-19 vaccine. The table came from immunoSEQ multiplex PCR; TCRdb's copy has only in-frame clones and leaves some out. The sample consists of 250,000 to 300,000 clones, 90% to 95% of them appearing once. The material sequenced was peripheral blood, taken 28 days after the second AZD1222 dose. The receptors shown here come from an adult who received the AZD1222 COVID-19 vaccine.

V usage is TRBV27 and J usage is TRBJ1-2; D might be TRBD1 (5 bases). The ends were cut back, 5 bases at V and 3 bases at J, with 25 bases in the middle. CDR3 length: 18 residues. The germline CDR1 and CDR2 sequences are MNHEY and SMNVEV (reference sequence). CDR3 nucleotide sequence: TGTGCCAGCAGTCCCAATAGGCCCCCAGGGTACTGGCACTATGGCTACACCTTC. This translates into CASSPNRPPGYWHYGYTF.

The genes are TRBV9 and TRBJ1-3; tentative D call: TRBD1 (6 bases). Trimming removed 3 bases from V and 2 bases from J, with 9 bases in between. The germline gives CDR1 SGDLS, CDR2 YYNGEE. This CDR3 has 14 amino acids. The CDR3 DNA sequence: TGTGCCAGCAGCGGAGGGGGACCTGGAAACACCATATATTTT. This codes for CASSGGGPGNTIYF.

V is TRBV19 and J is TRBJ1-1, with D unclear. Deletions cut 7 bases from V and 0 bases from J, with 9 bases between. The length of the CDR3 is 13 residues. From germline, CDR1 is LNHDA and CDR2 SQIVND (reference sequence). The CDR3 loop reads CASMEGLNTEAFF. CDR3 in DNA: TGTGCCAGTATGGAGGGATTGAACACTGAAGCTTTCTTT.

For this clone: Different DNA sequences within this sample yield the same CDR3. The rearrangement uses TRBV2 and TRBJ2-3, with no clear D. CDR3 length: 12 amino acids. Germline CDR1 and CDR2: SNHLY and FYNNEI. The V and J ends lost 5 bases and 4 bases respectively, with 7 bases between them. The CDR3 spells CASSSGADTQYF. The CDR3 DNA reads as TGTGCCAGCAGTTCTGGGGCAGATACGCAGTATTTT.

CDR3 nucleotides: TGTGCCAGCAGCTTACTGCACAGGGGATTCTCTGGAAACACCATATATTTT. Translating gives CASSLLHRGFSGNTIYF. This sequence joins TRBV13 and TRBJ1-3, with 7 bases identical to TRBD1. The ends lost 2 bases at V and 0 bases at J; junction bases unmatched: 7. CDR1 and CDR2 from the germline V gene are PRHDT and FYEKMQ (reference sequence). The CDR3 is 17 residues long.

The CDR3 DNA follows: TGTGCCAGCAGCCAGAGGATGTACAATGAGCAGTTCTTC. Its protein product is CASSQRMYNEQFF. The V call is TRBV14, the J call TRBJ2-1; D remains ambiguous. The CDR3 loop spans 13 amino acids. V lost 3 bases and J 4 bases, leaving 7 bases between the germline ends. Germline-derived CDR1 and CDR2 are SGHDN and FVKESK.

The chain employs TRBV5-1 and TRBJ2-1; 8 nucleotides match TRBD1. Germline-derived CDR1 and CDR2 are SGHRS and YFSETQ. CDR3 length: 16 amino acids. V lost 6 bases to trimming and J lost 2 bases; unmatched junction nucleotides: 10. This CDR3 reads CASKPQGQATYNEQFF. CDR3 sequence (DNA): TGCGCCAGCAAACCCCAGGGACAGGCTACCTACAATGAGCAGTTCTTC.

The chain uses TRBV29-1 and TRBJ2-3; the match to TRBD1 covers 12 bases. The CDR3 spans 15 residues. Looked up from germline, CDR1 is SQVTM and CDR2 is ANQGSEA. Germline trimming cut 3 bases from V and 3 bases from J; bases unmatched to any gene: 4. The CDR3 bases are TGCAGCGTTGACGGGACAGGGGGCGGAACAGATACGCAGTATTTT. Encoded protein: CSVDGTGGGTDTQYF.

This clone was observed a few times. The gene calls are TRBV28 and TRBJ1-4; D might be TRBD1 (6 bases). The V gene's germline CDR1 is MDHEN and CDR2 SYDVKM. V lost 4 bases and J lost 4, with 16 bases in between. CDR3 length equals 16 residues. CDR3 region: CASSSLTGSYNEKLFF. The CDR3 DNA reads as TGTGCCAGCAGTTCCCTAACAGGGTCTTATAATGAAAAACTGTTTTTT.

V gene TRBV6-5 combines with J gene TRBJ2-2; no clear D gene. This CDR3 contains 15 residues. Trimming removed 0 bases at V and 2 bases at J, with 7 bases between. Per the germline V gene, CDR1 is MNHEY and CDR2 is SVGAGI. CDR3 sequence reads: CASSYSKGNTGELFF. CDR3 DNA sequence: TGTGCCAGCAGTTACTCGAAGGGAAACACCGGGGAGCTGTTTTTT.

The CDR3: CASSLDPGSGGELFF. CDR3 in DNA: TGTGCCAGCAGCTTAGATCCGGGGTCGGGCGGGGAGCTGTTTTTT. The chain couples TRBV7-2 to TRBJ2-2, with D perhaps matching TRBD2 (5 bases). This CDR3 is built from 15 residues. Per germline, CDR1 SGHTA and CDR2 FQGNSA. V lost 1 base to trimming and J lost 7 bases, with 13 bases between them. Supplemented by reference TRBV7-2 and TRBJ2-2, the full variable domain reads GAGVSQSPSNKVTEKGKDVELRCDPISGHTALYWYRQSLGQGLEFLIYFQGNSAPDKSGLPSDRFSAERTGGSVSTLTIQRTQQEDSAVYLCASSLDPGSGGELFFGEGSRLTVL.

This clone occurred once. The rearrangement joins TRBV7-2 to TRBJ1-6, with unresolved D. Trimming cost V 0 bases and J 11 bases, with 14 bases left between them. Germline values: CDR1 SGHTA, CDR2 FQGNSA. This CDR3 spans 15 amino acids. CDR3 bases: TGTGCCAGCAGCTTAGCCTCCGGGGTCGACGCACCCCTCCACTTT. It translates to CASSLASGVDAPLHF.

This clone occurred once. The rearrangement uses TRBV5-1 and TRBJ2-1; possible D gene TRBD2, 6 bases. The germline V gene has CDR1 SGHRS and CDR2 YFSETQ. Trimming shortened V by 4 bases and J by 9 bases, and 20 bases separated the two germline ends. This CDR3 comprises 15 residues. CDR3 nucleotides: TGCGCCAGCAGCGTCTCACTAGCTACCGGGTCTGAGCAGTTCTTC. It encodes CASSVSLATGSEQFF. Combining the CDR3 with reference TRBV5-1 and TRBJ2-1 gives the whole variable domain KAGVTQTPRYLIKTRGQQVTLSCSPISGHRSVSWYQQTPGQGLQFLFEYFSETQRNKGNFPGRFSGRQFSNSRSEMNVSTLELGDSALYLCASSVSLATGSEQFFGPGTRLTVL.

V and J are TRBV28 and TRBJ1-2; D is possibly TRBD1 (5 bases). The V end was cut by 6 bases, the J end by 3 bases, with 14 bases between. There are 14 residues in the CDR3. Germline values: CDR1 MDHEN, CDR2 SYDVKM. The CDR3 bases are TGTGCCAGCAGCACGGGGGTCGTTTACTATGGCTACACCTTC. It yields the protein CASSTGVVYYGYTF.

The CDR3 region has the DNA TGTGCCAGCTCACCTCAGTACCGGCCGACAAAAGCCGCCTACGAGCAGTACTTC. Translated: CASSPQYRPTKAAYEQYF. The chain employs TRBV18 and TRBJ2-7, with D unresolved. The CDR3 contains 18 residues. The germline CDR1 and CDR2 sequences are KGHSH and LQKENI. The V end lost 3 bases, the J end lost 2 bases, and 23 bases lay between the germline ends.

The V call is TRBV24-1, the J call TRBJ2-5; D perhaps matches TRBD1 (6 bases). The CDR3 runs to 16 residues. V lost 3 bases, J lost 4 bases, and 17 bases lay in between. CDR1 is KGHDR, CDR2 SFDVKD, per germline. The CDR3 bases are TGTGCCACCAGTGATCGGGACCCAGGGGCAGGAGAGACCCAGTACTTC. Protein sequence: CATSDRDPGAGETQYF.

The chain couples TRBV6-2 or TRBV6-3 to TRBJ2-7, with TRBD2 identical over 10 bases. Germline V gene data show CDR1 as MNHEY and CDR2 as SVGEGT. Trimming cost V 4 bases and J 1 base; bases outside gene matches: 7. This CDR3 is 16 amino acids long. The CDR3 region is CASSSLGLADSYEQYF. As DNA, the CDR3 is TGTGCCAGCAGTTCTCTAGGACTAGCGGATTCCTACGAGCAGTACTTC.

In its sample, this clone was seen once. The rearrangement uses TRBV14 and TRBJ1-2; perhaps TRBD1 as D (5 bases). V was clipped by 4 bases and J by 6 bases, with 21 bases between them. Germline V CDR1 and CDR2: SGHDN, FVKESK. This CDR3 comprises 16 residues. CDR3 amino acids: CASSRTGTDTSNGYTF. The DNA for the CDR3 is TGTGCCAGCAGCCGAACCGGGACGGACACCTCGAATGGCTACACCTTC. Filled out from reference TRBV14 and TRBJ1-2, the complete variable domain reads EAGVTQFPSHSVIEKGQTVTLRCDPISGHDNLYWYRRVMGKEIKFLLHFVKESKQDESGMPNNRFLAERTGGTYSTLKVQPAELEDSGVYFCASSRTGTDTSNGYTFGSGTRLTVV.

This clone was seen only once. V and J are TRBV5-1 and TRBJ2-7; 12 positions match TRBD2. The CDR3 is 15 residues long. CDR1 and CDR2 from the germline V gene are SGHRS and YFSETQ. J lost 2 bases, V lost 4 bases, and 4 bases had no gene match. Here the CDR3 DNA reads TGCGCCAGCAGCAGAACTAGCGGGGGGACCTACGAGCAGTACTTC. This translates into CASSRTSGGTYEQYF.

The rearrangement links TRBV27 to TRBJ2-3; D is unclear. The CDR3 covers 13 residues. Germline-derived CDR1 and CDR2 are MNHEY and SMNVEV (reference sequence). Trimming stripped 2 bases from V and 5 bases from J, with 8 bases between. CDR3 sequence reads: CASSLTLEDTQYF. As DNA, the CDR3 is TGTGCCAGCAGTTTAACCTTGGAAGATACGCAGTATTTT.

The rearrangement uses TRBV15 and TRBJ1-2; 7 bases line up with TRBD1. CDR3 size: 13 residues. V lost 6 bases, J lost 3 bases, and 4 bases stayed unmatched. Germline loops: CDR1 LNHNV, CDR2 YYDKDF (reference sequence). Here the CDR3 reads CATSTDRDYGYTF. CDR3 in DNA: TGTGCCACCAGTACCGACAGGGACTATGGCTACACCTTC.

The rearrangement uses TRBV5-5 and TRBJ2-7; 9 positions agree with TRBD2. The CDR3 spans 15 residues. V trimming: 5 bases; J trimming: 2 bases; junction bases outside the gene matches: 8. CDR1 is SGHKS, CDR2 YYEKEE, per germline (reference sequence). CDR3 DNA: TGTGCCAGCAGGCCTAGCGGGACCCAGCCCTACGAGCAGTACTTC. Translation gives CASRPSGTQPYEQYF.

The chain is built from TRBV6-5 and TRBJ2-3, with D possibly being TRBD1 or TRBD2 (5 bases each). The CDR3 sequence is 13 residues long. V gave up 6 bases and J gave up 6 bases, with 13 bases separating them. Germline values: CDR1 MNHEY, CDR2 SVGAGI. In DNA, the CDR3 is TGTGCCAGCAGCGGGACCAGGTCTGATACGCAGTATTTT. Translation: CASSGTRSDTQYF.

The CDR3 DNA reads as TGTGCCAGCCAGGGGGAAATGGATTCACCCCTCCACTTT. It translates to CASQGEMDSPLHF. The rearrangement links TRBV18 to TRBJ1-6; 7 bases align to TRBD1. Per the germline V gene, CDR1 is KGHSH and CDR2 is LQKENI. The CDR3 covers 13 residues. Germline trimming cut 8 bases from V and 8 bases from J; bases unmatched to any gene: 6.